The source of this T cell receptor (beta chain) is a study of radiation and T cells in renal cell carcinoma. Sequencing used immunoSEQ multiplex PCR; TCRdb keeps in-frame clones, though not all of them. Of 150,000 or so clones listed, about 87% are singletons. This CDR3 is built from 14 residues. From germline, CDR1 is LGHNA and CDR2 YSLEER. The junction had 6 bases not matched to a gene; V was cut back by 1 base and J by 10 bases. The time point denotes: baseline pretreatment blood. Treatment described: 15 Gy SBRT to primary tumor, nephrectomy 4 weeks later. The chain joins TRBV4-3 to TRBJ2-1, with TRBD2 matching over 8 bases. Material: blood, obtained from a patient whose treatment included radiotherapy and nephrectomy. This clonotype originated in a woman in her 70s with renal cell carcinoma. CDR3: CASSQVLSGGEQFF. As DNA, the CDR3 is TGCGCCAGCAGCCAAGTCCTATCGGGGGGGGAGCAGTTCTTC.